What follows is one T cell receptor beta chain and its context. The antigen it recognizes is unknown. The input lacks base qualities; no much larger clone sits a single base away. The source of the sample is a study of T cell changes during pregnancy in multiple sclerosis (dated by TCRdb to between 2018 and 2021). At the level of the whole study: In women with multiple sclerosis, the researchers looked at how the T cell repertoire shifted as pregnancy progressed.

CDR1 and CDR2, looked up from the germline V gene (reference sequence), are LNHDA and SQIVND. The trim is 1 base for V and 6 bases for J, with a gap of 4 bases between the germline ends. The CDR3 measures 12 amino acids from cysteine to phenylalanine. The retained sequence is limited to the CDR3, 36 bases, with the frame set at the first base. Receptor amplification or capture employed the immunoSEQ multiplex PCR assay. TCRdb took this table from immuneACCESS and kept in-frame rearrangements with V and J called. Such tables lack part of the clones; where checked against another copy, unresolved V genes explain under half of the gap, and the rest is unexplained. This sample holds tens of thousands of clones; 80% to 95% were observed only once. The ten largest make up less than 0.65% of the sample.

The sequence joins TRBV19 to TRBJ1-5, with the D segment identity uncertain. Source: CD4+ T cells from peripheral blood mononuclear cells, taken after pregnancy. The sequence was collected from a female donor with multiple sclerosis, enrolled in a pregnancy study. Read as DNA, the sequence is TGTGCCAGTAGTATAGCCGGTCAGCCCCAGCATTTT. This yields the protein CASSIAGQPQHF.